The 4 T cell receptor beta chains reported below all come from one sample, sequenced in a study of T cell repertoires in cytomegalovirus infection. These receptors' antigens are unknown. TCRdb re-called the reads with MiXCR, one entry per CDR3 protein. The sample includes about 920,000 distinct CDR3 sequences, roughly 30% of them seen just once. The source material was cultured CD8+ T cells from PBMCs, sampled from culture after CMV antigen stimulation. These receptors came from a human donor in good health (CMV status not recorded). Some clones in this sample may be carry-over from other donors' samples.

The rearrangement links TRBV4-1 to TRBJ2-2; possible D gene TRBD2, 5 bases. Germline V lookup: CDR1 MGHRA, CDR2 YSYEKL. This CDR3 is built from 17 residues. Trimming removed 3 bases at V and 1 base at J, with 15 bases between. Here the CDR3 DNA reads TGCGCCAGCAGCCACCCCGGAGAGGGAAGGAACACCGGGGAGCTGTTTTTT. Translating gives CASSHPGEGRNTGELFF.

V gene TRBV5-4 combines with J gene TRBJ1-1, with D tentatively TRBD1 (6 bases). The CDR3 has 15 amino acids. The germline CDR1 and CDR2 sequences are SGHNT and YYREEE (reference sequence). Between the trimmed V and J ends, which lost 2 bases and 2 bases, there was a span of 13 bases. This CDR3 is CASSFNLQGNTEAFF. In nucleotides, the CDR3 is TGTGCCAGCAGCTTCAACCTACAGGGTAACACTGAAGCTTTCTTT.

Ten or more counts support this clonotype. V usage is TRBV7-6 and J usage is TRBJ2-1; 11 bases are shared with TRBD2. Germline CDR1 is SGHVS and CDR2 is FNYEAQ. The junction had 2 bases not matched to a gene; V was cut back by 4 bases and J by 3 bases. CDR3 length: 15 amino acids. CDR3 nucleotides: TGTGCCAGCAGCTCACTAGCGGGGGACTACAATGAGCAGTTCTTC. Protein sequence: CASSSLAGDYNEQFF.

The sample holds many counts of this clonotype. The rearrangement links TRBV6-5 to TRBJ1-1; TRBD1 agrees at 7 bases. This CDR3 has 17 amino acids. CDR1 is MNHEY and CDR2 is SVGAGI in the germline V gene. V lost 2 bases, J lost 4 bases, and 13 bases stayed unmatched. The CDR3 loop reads CASSYRIRGGVGTEAFF. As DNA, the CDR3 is TGTGCCAGCAGTTACCGTATCAGGGGGGGGGTGGGCACTGAAGCTTTCTTT.